This T cell receptor beta chain came from a study of blood T cell repertoires in COVID-19 (dated by TCRdb to 2020 to 2021). With respect to the entire study: The collaborator samples originated in the United States, Italy and Spain and spanned the acute and convalescent phases of COVID-19. The prospective study material was composed of cDNA or gDNA derived from T cells, B-cell-depleted T cells, or PBMCs. Deeply sampled blood TCRbeta repertoires from subjects exposed to, actively infected with, or recovered from COVID-19 were included in the dataset. A freely available public database, intended as a resource for researchers studying the immune response to SARS-CoV-2, is where the repertoires were released. The samples were drawn from two sources: the first 160 participants of the ongoing ImmuneRACE study, and 1,254 subjects contributed by 6 global collaborators. The sample metadata nearly always contained a de-identified subject ID, COVID-19 status, age in years and sex. Where available, HLA class I and class II types were obtained from metadata supplied by the sample provider rather than from assay-based typing.

The immunoSEQ Assay, a bias-controlled multiplex PCR, was used to amplify TCRbeta CDR3 regions from genomic DNA. In the paper's pipeline: Within the assay, amplification of reference gene primers was used to estimate how many nucleated cells each sample contained. Sequence reads were collapsed and filtered to measure the absolute abundance of every unique TCRbeta CDR3 rearrangement. For each sample, productive Simpson clonality was calculated by taking the square root of Simpson's diversity index across productive rearrangements. The source is immuneACCESS, and TCRdb retained only in-frame sequences with V and J called. Part of the clones is not carried over; for the studies checked, unresolved V genes explain less than half of this, and the remainder is unexplained. V and J calls plus clone size are reproduced from that table; the DNA served to infer D and trimming. For this sample there are around 230,000 clones; roughly 83% appear just once. The ten biggest clones cover more than 25% of the sample.

V sheds 4 bases and J sheds 12 bases, leaving 29 bases between their ends. From the cysteine through the phenylalanine, the CDR3 covers 17 amino acids. Here the CDR3 DNA is all that survives: 51 bases in frame from base 1. The germline V gene (reference sequence) supplies CDR1 SGHKS and CDR2 YYEKEE. Each collaborating institution followed its own protocols to collect whole blood in K2EDTA tubes. Collaborator samples were shipped for TCRbeta analysis as frozen whole blood, isolated PBMCs, or DNA extracted from either sample type. In its sample, this clone was seen once. No antigen is known for it. Nothing much larger sits one base from this clone, and base qualities are not available. Broad study findings and their caveats: The amount of clinical and demographic metadata varied by source and participant and was provided uncurated.

Specimen: peripheral blood. The TCR comes from a man aged 35-49 years with acute or convalescent COVID-19. The chain links TRBV5-5 with TRBJ2-4, with TRBD1 as a weak D call on 8 bases. The CDR3 has the sequence CASSQGAPQGGKRDQYF. The nucleotide sequence is given as TGTGCCAGCAGCCAAGGCGCTCCACAGGGGGGCAAGCGGGATCAGTACTTC.